This entry features one TCR beta chain sequence. Its antigen is currently unknown. Samples were taken at baseline and on day 1 of cycles 4 and 7. This entry is derived from a study of OX40 agonist ivuxolimab in advanced cancers. Overall study: It was permissible to have had prior anti-PD-1, anti-PD-L1 or anti-CTLA-4 therapy, and around 40% had some.

General study findings and limits: Those patients achieving a partial response at 0.1-3.0 mg/kg showed among the lowest clonal expansion. Expanded clones belonging to CD8+ T cells outnumbered, on average, those of CD4+.

The CDR3 sequence is 14 residues long. V was pared by 0 bases and J by 3 bases, with 4 bases between. Per germline, CDR1 SGHRS and CDR2 YFSETQ. Assay: immunoSEQ multiplex PCR; the TCRdb copy retains only in-frame clones and omits some. The repertoire includes tens of thousands of clones, roughly 90% of them detected once, and about 0.51% sits in the top ten. This clonotype was obtained from an adult with an advanced solid tumor such as melanoma, head and neck, liver or kidney cancer. V usage is TRBV5-1 and J usage is TRBJ1-6; D not resolved. Material: CD4+ or CD8+ T cells sorted from blood, obtained in a trial of the OX40 agonist ivuxolimab. Here the CDR3 DNA reads TGCGCCAGCAGCTTGGGCCTCTATAATTCACCCCTCCACTTT. Its translation is CASSLGLYNSPLHF.